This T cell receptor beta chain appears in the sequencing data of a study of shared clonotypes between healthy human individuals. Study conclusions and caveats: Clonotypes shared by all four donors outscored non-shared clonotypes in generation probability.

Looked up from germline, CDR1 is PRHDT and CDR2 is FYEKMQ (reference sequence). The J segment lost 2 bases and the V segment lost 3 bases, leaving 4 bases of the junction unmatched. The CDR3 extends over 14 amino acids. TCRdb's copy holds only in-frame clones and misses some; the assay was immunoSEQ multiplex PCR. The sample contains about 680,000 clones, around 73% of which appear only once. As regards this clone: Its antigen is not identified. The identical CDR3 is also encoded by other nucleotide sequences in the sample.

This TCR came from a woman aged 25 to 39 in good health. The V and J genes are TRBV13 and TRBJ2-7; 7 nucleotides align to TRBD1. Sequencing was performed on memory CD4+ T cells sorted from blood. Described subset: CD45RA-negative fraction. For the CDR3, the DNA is TGTGCCAGCAGCTTCCGGGACAGAGCCTACGAGCAGTACTTC. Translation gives CASSFRDRAYEQYF.